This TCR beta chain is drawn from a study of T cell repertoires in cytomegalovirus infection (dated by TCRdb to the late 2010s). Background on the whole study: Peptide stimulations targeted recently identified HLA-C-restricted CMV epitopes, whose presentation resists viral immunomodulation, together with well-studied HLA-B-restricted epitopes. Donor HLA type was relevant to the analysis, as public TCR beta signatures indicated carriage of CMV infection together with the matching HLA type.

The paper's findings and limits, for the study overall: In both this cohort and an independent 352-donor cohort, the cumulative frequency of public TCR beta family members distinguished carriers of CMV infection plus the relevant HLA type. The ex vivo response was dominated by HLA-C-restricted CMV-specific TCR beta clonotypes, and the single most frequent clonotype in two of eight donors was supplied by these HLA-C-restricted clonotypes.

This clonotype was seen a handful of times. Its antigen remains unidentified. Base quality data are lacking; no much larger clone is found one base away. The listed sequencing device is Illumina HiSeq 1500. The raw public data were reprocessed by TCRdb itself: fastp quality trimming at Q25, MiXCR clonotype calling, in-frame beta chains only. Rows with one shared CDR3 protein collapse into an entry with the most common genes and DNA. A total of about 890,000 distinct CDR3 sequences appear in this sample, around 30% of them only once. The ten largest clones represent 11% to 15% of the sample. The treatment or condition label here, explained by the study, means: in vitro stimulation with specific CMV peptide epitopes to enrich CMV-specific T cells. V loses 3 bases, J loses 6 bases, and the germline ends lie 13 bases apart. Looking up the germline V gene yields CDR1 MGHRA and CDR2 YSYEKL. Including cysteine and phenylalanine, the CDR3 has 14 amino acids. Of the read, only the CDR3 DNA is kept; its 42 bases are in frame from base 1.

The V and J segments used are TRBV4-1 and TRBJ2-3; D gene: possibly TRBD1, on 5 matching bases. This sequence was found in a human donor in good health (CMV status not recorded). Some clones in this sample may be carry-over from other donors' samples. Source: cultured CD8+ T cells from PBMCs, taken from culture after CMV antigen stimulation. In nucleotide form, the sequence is TGCGCCAGCAGCCACGATCCAGGGAAGGATACGCAGTATTTT. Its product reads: CASSHDPGKDTQYF.